This T cell receptor beta chain is drawn from a study of Ad26.COV2.S vaccination and SARS-CoV-2 variants. Study background: Among those in the COV1001 Ad26.COV2.S trial arm was the donor. The study gave Ad26.COV2.S intramuscularly, once or twice 56 days apart. Findings and caveats of the study: Spike-specific TCR breadth was greater in vaccine than placebo recipients.

Documented treatment: 19 received Ad26.COV2.S at low or high dose, single or two shots; 5 received placebo; per-sample allocation not given. Vaccine and placebo recipients were sampled on day 63 after the first injection. It was Wuhan-strain SARS-CoV-2 spike that the Ad26 vaccine vector expressed. For this clone: Antigen unknown.

Here immunoSEQ multiplex PCR was the method, and the copy in TCRdb shows in-frame clones only, minus some. The profile covers about 480,000 clones, with 87% appearing a single time and 10% to 15% taken by the ten largest. CDR3 length equals 13 residues. Germline V gene lookup returns CDR1 MNHEY and CDR2 SVGAGI. The germline V and J ends were trimmed by 9 bases and 6 bases, with 17 bases remaining between them. The source of this sequence is a person aged 18-60 years who received the Ad26.COV2.S COVID-19 vaccine or a placebo. The V gene is TRBV6-5, the J gene TRBJ1-1; D gene ambiguous. The sample here was peripheral blood, taken in a trial of Ad26.COV2.S vaccine versus placebo. This CDR3 is CASSVMAQAEAFF. The DNA for the CDR3 is TGTGCCAGTTCGGTCATGGCCCAAGCTGAAGCTTTCTTT.